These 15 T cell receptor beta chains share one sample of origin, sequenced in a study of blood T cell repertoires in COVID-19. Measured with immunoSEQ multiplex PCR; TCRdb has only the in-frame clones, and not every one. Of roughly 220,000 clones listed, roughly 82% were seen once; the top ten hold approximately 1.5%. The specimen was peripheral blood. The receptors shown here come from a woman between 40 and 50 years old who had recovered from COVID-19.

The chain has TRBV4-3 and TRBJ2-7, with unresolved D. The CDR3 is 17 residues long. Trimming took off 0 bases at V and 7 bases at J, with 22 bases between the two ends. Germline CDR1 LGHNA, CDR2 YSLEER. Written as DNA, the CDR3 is TGCGCCAGCAGCCAAGATCACGGAGTGGCCCCCCCCACGGAGCAGTACTTC. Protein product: CASSQDHGVAPPTEQYF.

The DNA of the CDR3 is TGCGCCAGCAGGGCCTATACTAGCGGGGGGCCCTACAATGAGCAGTTCTTC. It yields the protein CASRAYTSGGPYNEQFF. The rearrangement links TRBV10-2 to TRBJ2-1, with 12 bases that match TRBD2. Germline V gene data show CDR1 as WSHSY and CDR2 as SAAADI. The CDR3 runs 17 residues. V was clipped by 6 bases and J by 2 bases; unmatched bases: 8.

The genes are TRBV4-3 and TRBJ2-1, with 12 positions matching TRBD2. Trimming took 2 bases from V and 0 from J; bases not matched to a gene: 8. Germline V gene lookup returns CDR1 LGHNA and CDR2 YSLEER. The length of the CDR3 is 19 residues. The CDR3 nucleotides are TGCGCCAGCAGCCAAACGGGCCTAGCGGGGGGGAGCTCCTACAATGAGCAGTTCTTC. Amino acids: CASSQTGLAGGSSYNEQFF.

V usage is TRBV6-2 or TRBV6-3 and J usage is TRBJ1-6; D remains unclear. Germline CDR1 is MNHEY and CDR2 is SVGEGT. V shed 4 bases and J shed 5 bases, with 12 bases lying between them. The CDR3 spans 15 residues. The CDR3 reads CASSFAGRDNSPLHF. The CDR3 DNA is TGTGCCAGCAGTTTCGCGGGCCGGGATAATTCACCCCTCCACTTT.

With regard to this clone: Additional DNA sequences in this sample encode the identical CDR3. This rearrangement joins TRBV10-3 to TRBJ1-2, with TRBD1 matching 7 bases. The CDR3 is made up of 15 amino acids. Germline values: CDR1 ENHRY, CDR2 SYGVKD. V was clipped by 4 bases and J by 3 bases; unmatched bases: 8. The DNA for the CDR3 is TGTGCCATCAGTGCCATTGACAGGGATTACTATGGCTACACCTTC. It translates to CAISAIDRDYYGYTF.

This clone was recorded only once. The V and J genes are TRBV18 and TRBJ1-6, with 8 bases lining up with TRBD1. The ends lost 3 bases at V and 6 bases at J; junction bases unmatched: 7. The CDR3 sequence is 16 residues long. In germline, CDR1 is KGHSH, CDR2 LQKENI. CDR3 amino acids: CASSPVRDRTNSPLHF. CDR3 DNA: TGTGCCAGCTCACCCGTGAGGGACAGGACTAATTCACCCCTCCACTTT. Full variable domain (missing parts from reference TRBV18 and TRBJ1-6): NAGVMQNPRHLVRRRGQEARLRCSPMKGHSHVYWYRQLPEEGLKFMVYLQKENIIDESGMPKERFSAEFPKEGPSILRIQQVVRGDSAAYFCASSPVRDRTNSPLHFGNGTRLTVT.

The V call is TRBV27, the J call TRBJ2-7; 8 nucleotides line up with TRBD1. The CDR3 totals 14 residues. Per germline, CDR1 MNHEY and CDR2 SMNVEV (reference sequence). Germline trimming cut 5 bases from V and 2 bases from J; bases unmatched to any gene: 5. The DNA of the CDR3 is TGTGCCAGCAGTCCACGGACAGGGACCTACGAGCAGTACTTC. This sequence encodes CASSPRTGTYEQYF.

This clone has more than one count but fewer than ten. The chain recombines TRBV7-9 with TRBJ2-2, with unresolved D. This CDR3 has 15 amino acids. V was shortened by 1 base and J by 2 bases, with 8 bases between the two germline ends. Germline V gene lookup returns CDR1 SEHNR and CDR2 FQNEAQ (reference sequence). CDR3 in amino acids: CASSLVSLNTGELFF. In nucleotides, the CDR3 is TGTGCCAGCAGCTTAGTTAGTCTTAACACCGGGGAGCTGTTTTTT.

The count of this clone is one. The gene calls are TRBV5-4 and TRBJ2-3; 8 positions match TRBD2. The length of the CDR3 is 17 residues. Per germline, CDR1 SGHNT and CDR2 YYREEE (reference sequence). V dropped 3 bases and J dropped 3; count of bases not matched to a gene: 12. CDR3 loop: CASSSSGEASGTDTQYF. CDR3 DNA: TGTGCCAGCAGCTCGTCGGGGGAGGCTAGCGGGACAGATACGCAGTATTTT. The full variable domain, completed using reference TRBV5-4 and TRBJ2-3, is ETGVTQSPTHLIKTRGQQVTLRCSSQSGHNTVSWYQQALGQGPQFIFQYYREEENGRGNFPPRFSGLQFPNYSSELNVNALELDDSALYLCASSSSGEASGTDTQYFGPGTRLTVL.

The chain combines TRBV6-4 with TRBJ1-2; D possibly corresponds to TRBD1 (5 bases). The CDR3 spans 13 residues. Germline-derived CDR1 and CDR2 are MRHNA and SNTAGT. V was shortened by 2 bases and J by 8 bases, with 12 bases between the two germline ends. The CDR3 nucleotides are TGTGCCAGCAGTGACCGGGGGACTGGAGGCTACACCTTC. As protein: CASSDRGTGGYTF.

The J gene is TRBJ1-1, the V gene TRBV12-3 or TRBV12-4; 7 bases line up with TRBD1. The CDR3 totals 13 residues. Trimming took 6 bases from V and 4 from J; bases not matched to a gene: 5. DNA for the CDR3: TGTGCCAGCAGACAGGGGACGGGCACTGAAGCTTTCTTT. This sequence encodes CASRQGTGTEAFF.

The CDR3 DNA follows: TGTGCCAGCAGCTTAACACAGTCTTACACTGGGGCCAACGTCCTGACTTTC. This gives the protein CASSLTQSYTGANVLTF. The rearrangement joins TRBV13 to TRBJ2-6; D is ambiguous. V lost 2 bases and J 2 bases, leaving 13 bases between the germline ends. The germline V gene encodes CDR1 PRHDT and CDR2 FYEKMQ (reference sequence). The CDR3 runs 17 residues.

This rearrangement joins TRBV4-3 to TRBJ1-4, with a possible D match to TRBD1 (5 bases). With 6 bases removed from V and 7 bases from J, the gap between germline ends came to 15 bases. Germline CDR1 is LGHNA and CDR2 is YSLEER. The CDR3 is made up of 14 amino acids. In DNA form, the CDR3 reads TGCGCCAGCAGTCCGGGGAGGGGAACTGAAAAACTGTTTTTT. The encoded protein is CASSPGRGTEKLFF.

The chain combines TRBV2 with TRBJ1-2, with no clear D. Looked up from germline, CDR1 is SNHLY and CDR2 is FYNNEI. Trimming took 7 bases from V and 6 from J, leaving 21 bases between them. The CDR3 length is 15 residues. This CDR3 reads CASILLGTELHGYTF. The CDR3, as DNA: TGTGCCAGCATTTTACTAGGAACCGAGTTGCATGGCTACACCTTC.

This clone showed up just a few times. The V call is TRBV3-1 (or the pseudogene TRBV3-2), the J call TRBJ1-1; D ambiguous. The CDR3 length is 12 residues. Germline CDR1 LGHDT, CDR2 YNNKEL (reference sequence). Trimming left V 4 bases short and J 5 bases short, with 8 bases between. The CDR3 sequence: CASSLSGTEAFF. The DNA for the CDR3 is TGTGCCAGCAGCCTCTCGGGGACTGAAGCTTTCTTT.